A single sample gave rise to the 20 T cell receptor beta chains below, sequenced in a study of cytomegalovirus exposure and HLA in healthy donors. Produced via immunoSEQ multiplex PCR; TCRdb's table is partial and in-frame only. The data show approximately 240,000 clones, under 95% seen once. The sample taken for sequencing was PBMCs. The receptors derive from a woman aged 18-30 years in good health and CMV-seronegative.

The chain uses TRBV11-1 and TRBJ2-1; 7 bases agree with TRBD1. In germline, CDR1 is SGHAT, CDR2 FQDESV (reference sequence). This CDR3 contains 13 residues. V was clipped by 5 bases and J by 5 bases; unmatched bases: 3. The CDR3: CASSVTGNNEQFF. The CDR3 region has the DNA TGTGCCAGCAGCGTGACAGGGAACAATGAGCAGTTCTTC.

The V and J genes are TRBV6-1 and TRBJ1-2; 7 bases match TRBD1. Unmatched junction bases numbered 24, after V lost 3 bases and J lost 8 bases. There are 19 residues in the CDR3. Germline lookup yields CDR1 MNHNS and CDR2 SASEGT. Written as DNA, the CDR3 is TGTGCCAGCAGTGAGGAGGTTCCGGGACAGAGCCATCCACCCTTGGGCTACACCTTC. Its translation is CASSEEVPGQSHPPLGYTF.

The chain combines TRBV5-1 with TRBJ2-6, with D possibly matching TRBD2 (6 bases). Germline V CDR1 and CDR2: SGHRS, YFSETQ. The CDR3 runs to 16 residues. The V gene lost 6 bases and the J gene lost 2 bases, with 15 bases spanning the gap. CDR3 nucleotides: TGCGCCAGCATGATGGAGGGTAGGACTGGGGCCAACGTCCTGACTTTC. Its translation: CASMMEGRTGANVLTF.

The chain links TRBV28 to TRBJ1-1; 11 positions match TRBD1. CDR1 MDHEN and CDR2 SYDVKM come from the germline V gene. The CDR3 length is 13 residues. Unmatched junction bases numbered 8, after V lost 10 bases and J lost 7 bases. The DNA for the CDR3 is TGTGCCACTACCGGGACAGGGGGTATTGAAGCTTTCTTT. This codes for CATTGTGGIEAFF.

This chain connects TRBV10-3 to TRBJ2-7; D is perhaps TRBD2 (6 bases). CDR1 is ENHRY, CDR2 SYGVKD, per germline. Trimming stripped 3 bases from V and 3 bases from J, with 18 bases between. The CDR3 is made up of 16 amino acids. The CDR3 DNA reads as TGTGCCATCAGTGACTCAAGGAGGGCCAAAGGCTACGAGCAGTACTTC. Translation gives CAISDSRRAKGYEQYF.

The V call is TRBV5-6, the J call TRBJ1-2; TRBD1 might be the D (6 bases). The CDR3 length is 15 residues. The germline V gene has CDR1 SGHDT and CDR2 YYEEEE. Trimming left V 4 bases short and J 2 bases short, with 15 bases between. The DNA of the CDR3 is TGTGCCAGCAGCCGCCCGGGGGGGGCAAACTATGGCTACACCTTC. Translated: CASSRPGGANYGYTF. The full variable domain, rest sourced from reference TRBV5-6 and TRBJ1-2, is DAGVTQSPTHLIKTRGQQVTLRCSPKSGHDTVSWYQQALGQGPQFIFQYYEEEERQRGNFPDRFSGHQFPNYSSELNVNALLLGDSALYLCASSRPGGANYGYTFGSGTRLTVV.

This chain links TRBV10-3 with TRBJ1-5; tentative D call: TRBD1 (5 bases). The germline V gene encodes CDR1 ENHRY and CDR2 SYGVKD. With 4 bases removed from V and 6 bases from J, the gap between germline ends came to 13 bases. CDR3 length equals 14 residues. CDR3 in DNA: TGTGCCATCAGTGTGGGGGGGGTTAGTCAGCCCCAGCATTTT. Residues: CAISVGGVSQPQHF.

The CDR3 DNA follows: TGTGCCAGCAGCTTGGAGGGGCATAGCAATCAGCCCCAGCATTTT. This sequence encodes CASSLEGHSNQPQHF. The chain joins TRBV5-6 to TRBJ1-5; possibly TRBD1 for D (5 bases). Germline-derived CDR1 and CDR2 are SGHDT and YYEEEE. The CDR3 extends over 15 amino acids. V was cut by 0 bases and J by 0 bases, with 7 bases left in between.

In its sample, this clone was seen once. This chain joins TRBV15 and TRBJ1-1, with D possibly TRBD1 on 6 matching bases. The CDR3 has 13 amino acids. V shed 4 bases and J shed 6 bases, with 12 bases lying between them. Germline V lookup: CDR1 LNHNV, CDR2 YYDKDF (reference sequence). As DNA, the CDR3 is TGTGCCACCAGCAACAGGGCTGGGGCTGAAGCTTTCTTT. Translating it yields CATSNRAGAEAFF.

This clone has a single count. This chain joins TRBV30 and TRBJ2-7; maybe TRBD2 (6 bases). This CDR3 has 13 amino acids. Trimming left V 4 bases short and J 2 bases short, with 12 bases between. CDR1 is GTSNPN and CDR2 is SVGIG in the germline V gene (reference sequence). In DNA form, the CDR3 reads TGTGCCTGGACGCGGGAAGAAGCCTACGAGCAGTACTTC. It is translated as CAWTREEAYEQYF.

The V call is TRBV5-1, the J call TRBJ1-4, with D unclear. This CDR3 spans 14 amino acids. CDR1 is SGHRS and CDR2 is YFSETQ in the germline V gene. Trimming removed 1 base from V and 7 bases from J, with 11 bases in between. CDR3 sequence: CASSLSSPGEKLFF. The DNA of the CDR3 is TGCGCCAGCAGCTTGTCTTCTCCAGGTGAAAAACTGTTTTTT. Full variable domain (outside the CDR3, taken from reference TRBV5-1 and TRBJ1-4): KAGVTQTPRYLIKTRGQQVTLSCSPISGHRSVSWYQQTPGQGLQFLFEYFSETQRNKGNFPGRFSGRQFSNSRSEMNVSTLELGDSALYLCASSLSSPGEKLFFGSGTQLSVL.

This chain links TRBV7-2 with TRBJ2-7, with 7 bases fitting TRBD1. Trimming at V came to 3 bases and at J to 3 bases, leaving 2 bases not matched to a gene. The CDR3 runs 13 residues. In germline, CDR1 is SGHTA, CDR2 FQGNSA. The CDR3 region is CASSFGDSYEQYF. The CDR3 region has the DNA TGTGCCAGCAGCTTCGGGGACAGCTACGAGCAGTACTTC.

This chain joins TRBV5-1 and TRBJ1-3, with a tentative D call TRBD1 (6 bases). V dropped 0 bases and J dropped 4 bases, with 11 bases sitting between them. The CDR3 runs to 15 residues. Germline lookup yields CDR1 SGHRS and CDR2 YFSETQ. The CDR3 nucleotides read TGCGCCAGCAGCTTGGAAACAGGGTACGGAAACACCATATATTTT. Its protein product is CASSLETGYGNTIYF.

Here the CDR3 reads CASGGTEETQYF. Here the CDR3 DNA reads TGTGCTAGTGGTGGGACAGAAGAGACCCAGTACTTC. The chain joins TRBV12-5 to TRBJ2-5, with 7 bases fitting TRBD1. Trimming cost V 5 bases and J 3 bases; bases outside gene matches: 0. CDR3 size: 12 residues. Germline values: CDR1 LGHNT, CDR2 FRNRAP.

CDR3 protein: CASSEALVAGRVEQYF. The DNA of the CDR3 is TGTGCCAGCAGTGAAGCGCTGGTAGCGGGAAGGGTCGAGCAGTACTTC. The chain uses TRBV6-1 and TRBJ2-7; 8 bases match TRBD2. V lost 0 bases to trimming and J lost 6 bases; unmatched junction nucleotides: 10. The germline CDR1 and CDR2 sequences are MNHNS and SASEGT. The CDR3 runs 16 residues.

The chain links TRBV7-9 to TRBJ2-1; a weak D match, TRBD2 (5 bases). Germline V gives CDR1 SEHNR, CDR2 FQNEAQ (reference sequence). The CDR3 runs to 14 residues. The germline V and J ends were trimmed by 3 bases and 8 bases, with 14 bases remaining between them. The CDR3 sequence is CASSFTSNRDEQFF. The CDR3 nucleotides read TGTGCCAGCAGCTTTACTAGTAATCGCGATGAGCAGTTCTTC.

The rearrangement links TRBV5-1 to TRBJ2-7, with TRBD1 matching over 8 bases. From germline, CDR1 is SGHRS and CDR2 YFSETQ. V lost 7 bases to trimming and J lost 1 base; unmatched junction nucleotides: 4. CDR3 length: 13 residues. The CDR3 DNA reads as TGCGCCAGCGGCAGGGGGCTATCCTACGAGCAGTACTTC. Translation: CASGRGLSYEQYF.

This chain links TRBV19 with TRBJ1-2; TRBD1 aligns across 9 bases. Germline CDR1 LNHDA, CDR2 SQIVND (reference sequence). The CDR3 sequence is 12 residues long. The junction had 8 bases not matched to a gene; V was cut back by 10 bases and J by 8 bases. This CDR3 is CAIRDRAKGYTF. The CDR3 DNA sequence: TGTGCCATAAGGGACAGGGCAAAGGGCTACACCTTC. Complete variable domain (other parts from reference TRBV19 and TRBJ1-2): DGGITQSPKYLFRKEGQNVTLSCEQNLNHDAMYWYRQDPGQGLRLIYYSQIVNDFQKGDIAEGYSVSREKKESFPLTVTSAQKNPTAFYLCAIRDRAKGYTFGSGTRLTVV.

About this clone: Other DNA sequences in this sample translate to the same CDR3. The rearrangement links TRBV28 to TRBJ2-7; maybe TRBD1 (5 bases). V lost 5 bases and J 2 bases, leaving 10 bases between the germline ends. CDR1 MDHEN and CDR2 SYDVKM come from the germline V gene. This CDR3 contains 13 residues. CDR3 sequence: CASSPQTAYEQYF. Written as DNA, the CDR3 is TGTGCCAGCAGTCCGCAGACAGCCTACGAGCAGTACTTC.

The V call is TRBV6-5, the J call TRBJ1-1; no definite D call. Trimming removed 0 bases at V and 0 bases at J, with 8 bases between. CDR1 and CDR2 from the germline V gene are MNHEY and SVGAGI. The CDR3 is 15 residues long. The CDR3, as DNA: TGTGCCAGCAGTTACTCGCGGCTTATGAACACTGAAGCTTTCTTT. Protein product: CASSYSRLMNTEAFF.